These T cell receptor beta chains were read from a single sample in a study of T cells in Graves' hyperthyroidism and ophthalmopathy. TCRdb recomputed calls from the multiplex PCR reads with MiXCR, one row per CDR3 protein. Found here are a few hundred thousand distinct CDR3 sequences, 13% to 15% of them singletons; the top ten hold approximately 20%. The source material was blood. These receptors originate from a woman aged 55 to 70 with Graves' ophthalmopathy. Both conserved end residues are part of each CDR3. D genes are given only for firm matches. Clone size appears in some rows only: once, few, many, or a class for an expanded clone.

TRBV12-3/TRBV12-4	15	TRBJ2-1	many	TRBD1	TGTGCCAGCAGTCCTTCCGACAGGGTCTACAATGAGCAGTTCTTC	CASSPSDRVYNEQFF
TRBV10-1	19	TRBJ2-2	few	TRBD2	TGCGCCAGCAGTGAGTCAGGCTGGAGCGGGAGAGTTTCGTCTGGGGAGCTGTTTTTT	CASSESGWSGRVSSGELFF
TRBV6-1	17	TRBJ1-3	few	NA	TGTGCCAGCAGCCCCCGTGGGAGTCCTCTGAGAAGAAACACCATATATTTT	CASSPRGSPLRRNTIYF
TRBV7-6	15	TRBJ2-3	few	TRBD2	TGTGCCAGCAGGTCGGGGGGGGGACTCACAGATACGCAGTATTTT	CASRSGGGLTDTQYF
TRBV18	13	TRBJ2-2	many	NA	TGTGCCAGCTCTCAGATGAACACCGGGGAGCTGTTTTTT	CASSQMNTGELFF
TRBV3-1	15	TRBJ2-5	many	TRBD1	TGTGCCAGCAGCCAAGACCCCGGGACAGAAGAGACCCAGTACTTC	CASSQDPGTEETQYF
TRBV20-1	13	TRBJ2-7	NA	NA	TGCAGTGCCCTGGACAGACAATCCCACGAGCAGTACTTC	CSALDRQSHEQYF
TRBV28	16	TRBJ2-2	NA	NA	TGTGCCAGCAGTTTAGGGCTAGCGCTTGACACCGGGGAGCTGTTTTTT	CASSLGLALDTGELFF
TRBV3-1	13	TRBJ2-1	many	NA	TGTGCCAGCAGCCAAGCGGGGGAGAATGAGCAGTTCTTC	CASSQAGENEQFF
TRBV30	13	TRBJ1-1	NA	NA	TGTGCCTGGAGTATCGGGGAGGGCACTGAAGCTTTCTTT	CAWSIGEGTEAFF
TRBV2	14	TRBJ2-2	NA	NA	TGTGCCAGTCAGTCCAGACAGACCACCGGGGAGCTGTTTTTT	CASQSRQTTGELFF
TRBV28	16	TRBJ1-5	NA	TRBD1	TGTGCCAGCAGTTTGGGGACAGGGGGCGGGAGTCAGCCCCAGCATTTT	CASSLGTGGGSQPQHF
TRBV5-1	15	TRBJ2-1	many	NA	TGCGCCAGCAGCTTGGGGGTTAGCGGCTACAATGAGCAGTTCTTC	CASSLGVSGYNEQFF
TRBV5-1	15	TRBJ2-7	many	NA	TGCGCCAGCAGCTTTGGGGCCGCACCTGCCCACGAGCAGTACTTC	CASSFGAAPAHEQYF
TRBV6-5	15	TRBJ2-1	NA	TRBD2	TGTGCCAGCAGTTACAGGCTAGCGGGATACAATGAGCAGTTCTTC	CASSYRLAGYNEQFF
TRBV12-3/TRBV12-4	15	TRBJ2-7	few	TRBD2	TGTGCCAGCAGTTTTAGCTCTAGCGGGAAATTCGAGCAGTACTTC	CASSFSSSGKFEQYF
TRBV5-1	16	TRBJ2-7	many	NA	TGCGCCAGCAGCCCTGGTCCGCAGGCCCTGTCCTACGAGCAGTACTTC	CASSPGPQALSYEQYF
TRBV12-3/TRBV12-4	16	TRBJ2-2	many	NA	TGTGCCAGCAGTAGCCGGGACCCCGCGAACACCGGGGAGCTGTTTTTT	CASSSRDPANTGELFF
TRBV24-1	14	TRBJ2-3	few	NA	TGTGCCACCGGGGGCGGGAGTAACACAGATACGCAGTATTTT	CATGGGSNTDTQYF
TRBV10-3	14	TRBJ1-4	NA	TRBD1	TGTGCCAGCAGTTACGGGACAGGGGGCGAAAAACTGTTTTTT	CASSYGTGGEKLFF
TRBV11-2	16	TRBJ2-7	few	NA	TGTGCCAGCAGCTTAGAAGCAGATCTCGCGCCATACGAGCAGTACTTC	CASSLEADLAPYEQYF
TRBV7-9	14	TRBJ2-7	many	NA	TGTGCCAGCAGCTCCGCAGGGAACTCCTACGAGCAGTACTTC	CASSSAGNSYEQYF
TRBV9	16	TRBJ2-3	many	TRBD2	TGTGCCAGCAGCGCCGGAAGCGGGAGGGGAACAGATACGCAGTATTTT	CASSAGSGRGTDTQYF
TRBV12-3/TRBV12-4	14	TRBJ1-6	many	TRBD1	TGTGCCAGCAGTTTAAGGGGGCGTAATTCACCCCTCCACTTT	CASSLRGRNSPLHF
TRBV28	12	TRBJ2-7	many	NA	TGTGCCAGCAGCCGGGGGACCTACGAGCAGTACTTC	CASSRGTYEQYF
TRBV30	16	TRBJ2-3	many	NA	TGTGCCTCGGTGGCTGCGGCTGGCAGTGGCACAGATACGCAGTATTTT	CASVAAAGSGTDTQYF
TRBV20-1	15	TRBJ2-1	many	TRBD2	TGCAGTGCTAGAGACAGCGGGAGGTCCCACAATGAGCAGTTCTTC	CSARDSGRSHNEQFF
TRBV18	16	TRBJ1-1	many	TRBD1	TGTGCCAGCTCACCACCGGGACAGGGGATGGGCACTGAAGCTTTCTTT	CASSPPGQGMGTEAFF